Listed below are T cell receptor beta chains from one sample, sequenced in a study of regulatory T cells in long-lasting Graves disease. In TCRdb, the multiplex PCR reads were re-called with MiXCR into one record per CDR3 protein. The data hold around 250,000 distinct CDR3 sequences, with roughly a fifth observed a single time. This material consisted of peripheral blood mononuclear cells (PBMCs), taken at new diagnosis, from a patient treated with antithyroid drugs. Receptor source: a female donor with Graves disease. Each CDR3 is given with its conserved first and last residue. D genes are given only for firm matches. Not every row has a clone size; where given, it reads once, few, many or a size class.

clone_size cdr3_length d_call j_call v_call cdr3_nt cdr3_aa
many 15 - TRBJ1-2 TRBV5-1 TGCGCCAGCAGCTTGGGGCAGAATTCTAACTATGGCTACACCTTC CASSLGQNSNYGYTF
many 15 - TRBJ2-1 TRBV20-1 TGCAGCGCAGAGTCGGCTAGCGCCCCCTACAATGAGCAGTTCTTC CSAESASAPYNEQFF
few 14 - TRBJ1-6 TRBV7-2 TGTGCCAGCAGTCGGGACGGGGGCGGTTCACCCCTCCACTTT CASSRDGGGSPLHF
few 13 TRBD2 TRBJ2-3 TRBV19 TGTGCCAGTAGTAGACTAGCCGCAGATACGCAGTATTTT CASSRLAADTQYF
many 14 TRBD2 TRBJ2-5 TRBV6-1 TGTGCCAGCAGGAACGGGGGGGTTGGAGAGACCCAGTACTTC CASRNGGVGETQYF
many 16 TRBD1 TRBJ2-1 TRBV6-2/TRBV6-3 TGTGCCAGCAGTGATAGACAGGGGGATAATTACAATGAGCAGTTCTTC CASSDRQGDNYNEQFF
- 15 - TRBJ2-1 TRBV6-2/TRBV6-3 TGTGCCAGCAGTTACGGGGGGGCCTCCTACAATGAGCAGTTCTTC CASSYGGASYNEQFF
- 17 TRBD1 TRBJ2-4 TRBV7-2 TGTGCCAGCAGCGGCAGGGACAGTAGCCTAGCCAAAAACATTCAGTACTTC CASSGRDSSLAKNIQYF
many 14 - TRBJ2-1 TRBV6-1 TGTGCCAGCGTATTAGTAAGCCTAACGGGTGAGCAGTTCTTC CASVLVSLTGEQFF
many 15 TRBD2 TRBJ2-2 TRBV28 TGTGCCACCAAGGACCGGGGACTAGAGGTCGGGGAGCTGTTTTTT CATKDRGLEVGELFF
many 13 - TRBJ2-1 TRBV11-3 TGTGCCAGCAGCTTTCCCCCCCTGGATGAGCAGTTCTTC CASSFPPLDEQFF
many 14 - TRBJ2-5 TRBV12-3/TRBV12-4 TGTGCCAGCAGTTTAGTCTTCGAACAAGAGACCCAGTACTTC CASSLVFEQETQYF
many 17 TRBD1 TRBJ1-1 TRBV7-2 TGTGCCAGCAGCTCACGGACAGGGTACCGCTCGAACACTGAAGCTTTCTTT CASSSRTGYRSNTEAFF
- 16 TRBD2 TRBJ2-3 TRBV5-4 TGTGCCAGCAGTCCTGGGACTAGCTCCTTCACAGATACGCAGTATTTT CASSPGTSSFTDTQYF
many 11 - TRBJ2-2 TRBV30 TGTGCCTGGATTAGAACCGGGGAGCTGTTTTTT CAWIRTGELFF
- 10 - TRBJ1-1 TRBV29-1 TGCAGCGGGGTGACCACTGAAGCTTTCTTT CSGVTTEAFF
many 18 TRBD1 TRBJ2-3 TRBV7-8 TGTGCCAGCAGCTTCGTAATAACTGGGACAGGGAACACAGATACGCAGTATTTT CASSFVITGTGNTDTQYF
many 14 - TRBJ2-6 TRBV7-7 TGTGCCAGCAGCGTGTTTTTTGGGGCCAACGTCCTGACTTTC CASSVFFGANVLTF
many 18 - TRBJ2-7 TRBV28 TGTGCCAGCAGTCCCCGGGACGGTTCCCTAAAGGGTCCCTACGAGCAGTACTTC CASSPRDGSLKGPYEQYF
many 13 - TRBJ1-5 TRBV11-2 TGTGCCAGCAGCTCGGGGCTCAATCAGCCCCAGCATTTT CASSSGLNQPQHF
many 14 TRBD1 TRBJ2-7 TRBV6-1 TGTGCCAGCAGGGCCTGGCAGGGGGTCTACGAGCAGTACTTC CASRAWQGVYEQYF
many 14 TRBD2 TRBJ2-3 TRBV6-2/TRBV6-3 TGTGCCAGCAGTTACGCGGGGGACACAGATACGCAGTATTTT CASSYAGDTDTQYF
- 15 TRBD1 TRBJ1-1 TRBV6-2/TRBV6-3 TGTGCCAGCAGTCGACCGGGACAGAGGAACACTGAAGCTTTCTTT CASSRPGQRNTEAFF
few 17 - TRBJ2-1 TRBV7-6 TGTGCCAGCAGCTTAGATCTTGGGGGAATTTCCTACAATGAGCAGTTCTTC CASSLDLGGISYNEQFF
few 15 - TRBJ2-2 TRBV11-3 TGTGCCAGCAGCTTTGAGCGCCCGAACACCGGGGAGCTGTTTTTT CASSFERPNTGELFF
many 15 - TRBJ1-1 TRBV5-1 TGCGCCAGCAGCTTGCTACGGGGCGTTACCACTGAAGCTTTCTTT CASSLLRGVTTEAFF
once 15 - TRBJ2-1 TRBV7-2 TGTGCCAGCAGCCTTAAGACAGACTCCTACAATGAGCAGTTCTTC CASSLKTDSYNEQFF
many 15 - TRBJ2-3 TRBV7-9 TGTGCCAGCAGCCTTAGCAGCCCGGGGCCAGATACGCAGTATTTT CASSLSSPGPDTQYF